The following is a T cell receptor (beta chain) sequence with its context. Its target is unknown. This entry comes from a study of cytomegalovirus exposure and HLA in healthy donors. Study in general: Previous work identified 90 million to 130 million unique TCR beta sequences from roughly 170 million T cells.

General study findings and limits: Rare sequences made up most TCRs, while some public TCRs were found in many donors. Links to common viral pathogens appeared, in a later analysis, for several of the most significant clusters. Some V segments, TRBV6-2 and TRBV6-3 among them, were indistinguishable and were therefore excluded.

CDR3 length equals 17 residues. Trimming cost V 3 bases and J 1 base, with 17 bases left between them. CDR1 and CDR2 (germline): SGHAT, FQNNGV. The PCR was carried out with 60 Vbeta primers and 13 Jbeta primers. Method: immunoSEQ multiplex PCR; TCRdb's copy keeps in-frame clones and lacks some. The table records over 130,000 clones, 55% to 80% of them present only once. Sequenced material: PBMCs. This chain joins TRBV11-2 and TRBJ2-3; D gene ambiguous. This clonotype was obtained from a woman aged 55-69 years in good health and CMV-seropositive. CDR3 loop: CASSFSRGFSRTDTQYF. CDR3 nucleotide sequence: TGTGCCAGCAGCTTTAGTAGAGGTTTCTCACGCACAGATACGCAGTATTTT.